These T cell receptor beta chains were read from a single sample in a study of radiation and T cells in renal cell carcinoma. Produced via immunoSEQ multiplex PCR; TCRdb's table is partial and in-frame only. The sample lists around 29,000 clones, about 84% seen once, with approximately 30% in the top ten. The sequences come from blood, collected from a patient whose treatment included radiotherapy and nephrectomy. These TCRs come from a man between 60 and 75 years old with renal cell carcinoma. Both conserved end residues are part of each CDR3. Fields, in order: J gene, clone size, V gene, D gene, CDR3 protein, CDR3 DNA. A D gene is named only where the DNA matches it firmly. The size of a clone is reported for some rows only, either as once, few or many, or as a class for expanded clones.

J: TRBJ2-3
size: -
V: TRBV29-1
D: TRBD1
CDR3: CSVLPAGGVGTDTQYF
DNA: TGCAGCGTTCTTCCAGCAGGGGGCGTAGGGACAGATACGCAGTATTTT

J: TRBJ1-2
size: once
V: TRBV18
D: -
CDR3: CASSPDRNYGYTF
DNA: TGTGCCAGCTCCCCTGACAGGAACTATGGCTACACCTTC

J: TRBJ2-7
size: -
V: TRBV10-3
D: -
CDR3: CAISLSRTPSYEQYF
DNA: TGTGCCATCAGCCTGAGCAGGACACCCTCCTACGAGCAGTACTTC

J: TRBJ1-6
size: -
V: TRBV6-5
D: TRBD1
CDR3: CASSYLRTGVSPLHF
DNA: TGTGCCAGCAGTTACTTACGGACAGGGGTTTCACCCCTCCACTTT

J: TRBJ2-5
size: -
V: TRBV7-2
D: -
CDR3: CASSSDGETQYF
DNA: TGTGCCAGCAGCTCGGACGGAGAGACCCAGTACTTC

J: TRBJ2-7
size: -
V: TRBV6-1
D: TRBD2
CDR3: CASSPSGASYEQYF
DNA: TGTGCCAGCAGCCCCAGCGGGGCCTCCTACGAGCAGTACTTC

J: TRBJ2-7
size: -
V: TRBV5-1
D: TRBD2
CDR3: CASSRREGNEQYF
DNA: TGCGCCAGCAGCAGGCGGGAGGGAAACGAGCAGTACTTC

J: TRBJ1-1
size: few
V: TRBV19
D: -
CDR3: CASSIDLANTEAFF
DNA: TGTGCCAGTAGTATAGATCTGGCGAACACTGAAGCTTTCTTT

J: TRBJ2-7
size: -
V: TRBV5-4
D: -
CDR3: CASSLAGTLSYEQYF
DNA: TGTGCCAGCAGCTTGGCCGGGACTCTCTCCTACGAGCAGTACTTC

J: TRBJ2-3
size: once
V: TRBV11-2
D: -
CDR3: CASSRLARGTSTDTQYF
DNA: TGTGCCAGCAGTCGCCTAGCTCGGGGGACTAGCACAGATACGCAGTATTTT

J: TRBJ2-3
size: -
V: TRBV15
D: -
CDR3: CATSNFGGSTDTQYF
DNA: TGTGCCACCAGCAATTTTGGCGGGAGCACAGATACGCAGTATTTT

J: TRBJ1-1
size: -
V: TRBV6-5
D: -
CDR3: CASSLRAGNTEAFF
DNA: TGTGCCAGCAGTTTAAGGGCTGGGAACACTGAAGCTTTCTTT

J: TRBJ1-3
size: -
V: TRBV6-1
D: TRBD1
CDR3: CASMTGGSGNTIYF
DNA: TGTGCCAGCATGACAGGGGGCTCTGGAAACACCATATATTTT

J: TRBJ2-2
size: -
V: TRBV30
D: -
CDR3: CASSGLGGNTGELFF
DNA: TGTGCCTCCTCAGGACTGGGGGGGAACACCGGGGAGCTGTTTTTT

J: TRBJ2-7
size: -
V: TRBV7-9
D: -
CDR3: CASSIRDEQYF
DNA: TGTGCCAGCAGCATCAGGGACGAGCAGTACTTC

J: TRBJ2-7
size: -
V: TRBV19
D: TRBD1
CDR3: CASQSQGAYEQYF
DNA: TGTGCCAGCCAAAGCCAGGGGGCCTACGAGCAGTACTTC

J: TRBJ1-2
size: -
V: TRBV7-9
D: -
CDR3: CASSPGQRLGGYTF
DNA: TGTGCCAGCAGCCCTGGACAGAGGCTGGGGGGCTACACCTTC

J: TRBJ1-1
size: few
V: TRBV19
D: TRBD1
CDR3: CASSIEPGGTEAFF
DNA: TGTGCCAGTAGTATAGAGCCAGGGGGGACTGAAGCTTTCTTT

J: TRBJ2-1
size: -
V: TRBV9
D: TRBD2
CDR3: CASSVRTSGYNEQFF
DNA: TGTGCCAGCAGCGTAAGGACTAGCGGTTACAATGAGCAGTTCTTC

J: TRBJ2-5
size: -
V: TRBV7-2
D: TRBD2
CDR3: CASSFAGGLGETQYF
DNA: TGTGCCAGCAGCTTTGCGGGAGGGTTAGGCGAGACCCAGTACTTC

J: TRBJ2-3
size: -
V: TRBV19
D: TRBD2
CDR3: CASRRREWADTQYF
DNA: TGTGCCAGTAGGAGGCGGGAGTGGGCAGATACGCAGTATTTT

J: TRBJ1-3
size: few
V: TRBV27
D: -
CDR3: CASSLRSGGNTIYF
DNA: TGTGCCAGCAGTTTGAGGTCCGGAGGAAACACCATATATTTT

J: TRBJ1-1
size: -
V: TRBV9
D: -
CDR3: CASSVAETAEAFF
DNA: TGTGCCAGCAGCGTAGCGGAGACAGCTGAAGCTTTCTTT